These T cell receptor beta chains were read from a single sample in a study of OX40 agonist ivuxolimab in advanced cancers. The table came from immunoSEQ multiplex PCR; TCRdb's copy has only in-frame clones and leaves some out. The data hold 8,000 to 10,000 clones, with roughly 90% observed a single time. The material sequenced was CD4+ or CD8+ T cells sorted from blood, taken in a trial of the OX40 agonist ivuxolimab. These receptors came from an adult with an advanced solid tumor such as melanoma, head and neck, liver or kidney cancer. The CDR3 runs from the conserved cysteine through the conserved F or W. D genes are given only for firm matches. Clone size appears in some rows only: once, few, many, or a class for an expanded clone.

TRBV5-8	NA	TRBJ2-1	NA	CASSLNMGREFF	TGTGCCAGCAGCTTGAATATGGGTCGAGAGTTCTTC
TRBV11-2	NA	TRBJ2-3	NA	CASSLAGIGDTQYF	TGTGCCAGCAGCTTAGCGGGAATAGGAGATACGCAGTATTTT
TRBV5-1	NA	TRBJ2-1	TRBD1	CASSLVTGGTSNEQFF	TGCGCCAGCAGCTTGGTTACAGGGGGAACGAGCAATGAGCAGTTCTTC
TRBV6-1	NA	TRBJ2-1	NA	CASSDTGFGNEQFF	TGTGCCAGCAGTGATACAGGGTTTGGGAATGAGCAGTTCTTC
TRBV5-1	NA	TRBJ2-5	TRBD1	CASRITGDLETQYF	TGCGCCAGCAGAATTACAGGGGATTTAGAGACCCAGTACTTC
TRBV19	NA	TRBJ2-1	NA	CASSMMRYNEQFF	TGTGCCAGTAGTATGATGCGGTACAATGAGCAGTTCTTC
TRBV6-5	NA	TRBJ2-3	TRBD1	CASSGRGQGADTQYF	TGTGCCAGCAGTGGCCGTGGACAGGGCGCAGATACGCAGTATTTT
TRBV5-5	NA	TRBJ2-3	NA	CASSLIQGSTDTQYF	TGTGCCAGCAGCTTGATACAGGGTAGCACAGATACGCAGTATTTT
TRBV19	NA	TRBJ1-1	NA	CASSIGLTNTEAFF	TGTGCCAGTAGTATAGGCCTCACGAACACTGAAGCTTTCTTT
TRBV19	NA	TRBJ1-4	NA	CASSTPGEANEKLFF	TGTGCCAGTAGTACCCCAGGGGAAGCTAATGAAAAACTGTTTTTT
TRBV7-2	NA	TRBJ1-1	NA	CASSLSRFEAFF	TGTGCCAGCAGCTTGAGCCGGTTTGAAGCTTTCTTT
TRBV5-4	once	TRBJ2-7	TRBD1	CASSRKDRGSYEQYF	TGTGCCAGCAGCCGTAAGGACAGGGGGAGCTACGAGCAGTACTTC
TRBV7-9	NA	TRBJ1-5	NA	CASSLADQPQHF	TGTGCCAGCAGCTTAGCAGATCAGCCCCAGCATTTT
TRBV6-5	NA	TRBJ1-2	NA	CASSYSSRSKKSYTF	TGTGCCAGCAGTTACTCGAGCCGGAGCAAGAAAAGCTACACCTTC
TRBV30	NA	TRBJ2-7	NA	CAWSDGPKPYEQYF	TGTGCCTGGAGTGACGGGCCTAAGCCCTACGAGCAGTACTTC
TRBV30	NA	TRBJ2-1	NA	CATKTGGASGRVDEQFF	TGTGCCACCAAGACAGGGGGCGCGAGCGGGAGGGTGGATGAGCAGTTCTTC
TRBV28	NA	TRBJ2-1	NA	CASSSPPGVNEQFF	TGTGCCAGCAGTTCCCCTCCGGGGGTGAATGAGCAGTTCTTC
TRBV5-1	NA	TRBJ1-1	NA	CASSYRASGSTEAFF	TGCGCCAGCAGTTACAGGGCCTCGGGATCAACTGAAGCTTTCTTT
TRBV6-1	NA	TRBJ2-1	NA	CASNPARGDEQFF	TGTGCCAGCAACCCAGCACGGGGAGATGAGCAGTTCTTC
TRBV7-9	NA	TRBJ2-3	NA	CASRVDSTDTQYF	TGTGCCAGCAGGGTCGACAGCACAGATACGCAGTATTTT
TRBV28	NA	TRBJ2-6	TRBD1	CASGPGQGRPGANVLTF	TGTGCCAGCGGACCGGGACAGGGGAGGCCTGGGGCCAACGTCCTGACTTTC
TRBV5-4	NA	TRBJ2-5	NA	CASSSLDSQETQYF	TGTGCCAGCAGCTCGTTGGACAGTCAAGAGACCCAGTACTTC
TRBV7-8	once	TRBJ2-2	NA	CASSFTRLSGELFF	TGTGCCAGCAGCTTTACTAGACTAAGCGGGGAGCTGTTTTTT
TRBV19	NA	TRBJ1-5	TRBD1	CASSLGQGPAQPQHF	TGTGCCAGTAGCCTCGGACAGGGTCCCGCTCAGCCCCAGCATTTT
TRBV19	NA	TRBJ1-1	NA	CASSPGVGTEAFF	TGTGCCAGTAGTCCCGGAGTGGGGACTGAAGCTTTCTTT
TRBV28	NA	TRBJ2-3	TRBD2	CASSSLSGASTDTQYF	TGTGCCAGCAGTTCCCTTAGCGGGGCGAGCACAGATACGCAGTATTTT
TRBV30	NA	TRBJ1-5	TRBD1	CAWSSQGGFGNQPQHF	TGTGCCTGGAGCTCCCAGGGGGGGTTTGGAAATCAGCCCCAGCATTTT
TRBV7-2	once	TRBJ2-6	NA	CASSLAAGANVLTF	TGTGCCAGCAGCTTAGCCGCCGGGGCCAACGTCCTGACTTTC
TRBV7-9	NA	TRBJ2-7	NA	CASSFVGSRPASEQYF	TGTGCCAGCAGCTTTGTGGGCAGCCGTCCGGCCTCAGAGCAGTACTTC
TRBV5-4	NA	TRBJ2-7	NA	CASGSRRASEQYF	TGTGCCAGCGGTTCTAGGAGGGCGAGCGAGCAGTACTTC
TRBV10-3	NA	TRBJ1-2	NA	CAISEPGRNYGYTF	TGTGCCATCAGTGAGCCAGGGAGGAACTATGGCTACACCTTC
TRBV11-3	NA	TRBJ2-5	NA	CASSPGEKETQYF	TGTGCCAGCAGCCCCGGAGAGAAAGAGACCCAGTACTTC
TRBV28	once	TRBJ2-3	TRBD2	CASSKTSGRAFSHRDTQYF	TGTGCCAGCAGTAAGACTAGCGGGAGGGCCTTTAGCCATAGAGATACGCAGTATTTT
TRBV2	NA	TRBJ2-3	NA	CASTRVGGTQYF	TGTGCCAGCACCCGGGTGGGTGGGACGCAGTATTTT
TRBV28	few	TRBJ2-3	NA	CASSPRGRSTDTQYF	TGTGCCAGCAGTCCCAGGGGCCGCAGCACAGATACGCAGTATTTT
TRBV29-1	NA	TRBJ1-2	NA	CSVVGGYTF	TGCAGCGTTGTCGGAGGCTACACCTTC
TRBV18	NA	TRBJ2-3	NA	CASSPAHVSTDTQYF	TGTGCCAGCTCACCAGCCCATGTTAGCACAGATACGCAGTATTTT
TRBV10-3	NA	TRBJ1-5	NA	CAIRRGGGSNQPQHF	TGTGCCATCAGGCGGGGGGGTGGTAGCAATCAGCCCCAGCATTTT
TRBV10-2	NA	TRBJ2-3	TRBD2	CASSRGEGSDTQYF	TGCGCCAGCAGTCGGGGGGAGGGGTCAGATACGCAGTATTTT
TRBV9	NA	TRBJ1-2	TRBD1	CASSAGPGGAEGYTF	TGTGCCAGCAGCGCGGGCCCAGGGGGCGCAGAAGGCTACACCTTC
TRBV5-4	NA	TRBJ2-3	NA	CASSLGLERSTDTQYF	TGTGCCAGCAGCTTGGGGCTGGAAAGAAGCACAGATACGCAGTATTTT
TRBV19	NA	TRBJ1-2	TRBD1	CASSMRRTGVYGYTF	TGTGCCAGTAGTATGAGGAGGACAGGGGTTTATGGCTACACCTTC
TRBV7-9	NA	TRBJ2-3	TRBD2	CASSPEGTRGIYTQYF	TGTGCCAGCAGCCCAGAGGGGACTAGAGGGATCTATACGCAGTATTTT
TRBV6-1	NA	TRBJ2-3	TRBD2	CASSGVAGGDNTDTQYF	TGTGCCAGCAGTGGGGTAGCGGGAGGGGATAACACAGATACGCAGTATTTT
TRBV7-3	NA	TRBJ1-1	TRBD1	CASSPPGTATEAFF	TGTGCCAGCAGCCCCCCGGGGACAGCCACTGAAGCTTTCTTT
TRBV28	NA	TRBJ1-1	NA	CASRRSGDPTEAFF	TGTGCCAGCAGACGATCAGGGGATCCCACTGAAGCTTTCTTT
TRBV5-6	once	TRBJ1-3	NA	CASSLRQARRSGNTIYF	TGTGCCAGCAGCCTCCGACAGGCAAGGAGATCTGGAAACACCATATATTTT
TRBV2	NA	TRBJ2-3	TRBD2	CASSEVAGGTDTQYF	TGTGCCAGCAGTGAGGTAGCGGGAGGAACAGATACGCAGTATTTT
TRBV5-6	NA	TRBJ1-6	NA	CASRRGGEESPLHF	TGTGCCAGCAGGCGGGGAGGGGAGGAATCACCCCTCCATTTT
TRBV7-2	NA	TRBJ2-1	TRBD2	CASSLGAGVTSNEQFF	TGTGCCAGCAGCTTAGGAGCGGGAGTAACTAGCAATGAGCAGTTCTTC
TRBV5-1	once	TRBJ2-1	TRBD2	CASSLGTSGSHEQFF	TGCGCCAGCAGCCTCGGGACTAGCGGGAGCCATGAGCAGTTCTTC
TRBV19	NA	TRBJ1-5	NA	CASSTQGHQPQHF	TGTGCCAGTAGTACGCAGGGCCATCAGCCCCAGCATTTT
TRBV5-1	NA	TRBJ2-2	NA	CASSLRGRSNTGELFF	TGCGCCAGCAGCTTGAGGGGCCGGTCGAACACCGGGGAGCTGTTTTTT